This T cell receptor beta chain was documented in a study of T cell responses to AZD1222 COVID-19 vaccine. J was trimmed by 4 bases and V by 4 bases; bases with no gene match: 5. Germline CDR1 PRHDT, CDR2 FYEKMQ (reference sequence). This CDR3 contains 17 residues. The study's findings and limits: As reported, nearly half of all spike-specific TCRs target variant regions that are unmutated. There were mostly white British donors and more females than males, and clonal diversity was possibly underestimated.

As regards this clone: Its antigen remains unknown.

Generated by immunoSEQ multiplex PCR, the TCRdb table keeps only in-frame clones and is missing some. The profile shows about 120,000 clones, around 85% of them singletons. The clonotype originates from an adult in good health. The rearrangement links TRBV13 to TRBJ2-3; 16 bases agree with TRBD2. This sample comprised peripheral blood, obtained on day 0 of AZD1222 vaccination. The DNA of the CDR3 is TGTGCCAGCAGCTCCTCCGGGACTAGCGGGAGGGCAGATACGCAGTATTTT. Encoded protein: CASSSSGTSGRADTQYF.